These 14 T cell receptor beta chains were sequenced from one sample in a study of blood T cell repertoires in COVID-19. Data came from immunoSEQ multiplex PCR; TCRdb stores just in-frame clones and leaves some out. The sample gives fewer than 300,000 clones, under 90% of which show up once; roughly 3.1% is in the top ten. The source material was peripheral blood. The receptors shown here come from a woman aged 18-35 years with acute or convalescent COVID-19.

V and J are TRBV10-2 and TRBJ1-4; 7 positions agree with TRBD1. The germline gives CDR1 WSHSY, CDR2 SAAADI. CDR3 length: 14 residues. J lost 2 bases, V lost 6 bases, and 3 bases had no gene match. CDR3 in DNA: TGCGCCAGCAGACAGGGGAACACTAATGAAAAACTGTTTTTT. Its translation: CASRQGNTNEKLFF.

The CDR3 region has the DNA TGTGCCAGCAGTTTACCGATATCGGGGAGAGATCAGCCCCAGCATTTT. Translated: CASSLPISGRDQPQHF. V gene TRBV28 combines with J gene TRBJ1-5; D is unclear. The CDR3 runs 16 residues. Trimming took 2 bases from V and 5 from J, leaving 16 bases between them. From germline, CDR1 is MDHEN and CDR2 SYDVKM.

This chain connects TRBV4-3 to TRBJ1-1; 8 bases map to TRBD1. Germline assignment: CDR1 LGHNA and CDR2 YSLEER. The ends lost 4 bases at V and 2 bases at J; junction bases unmatched: 9. The CDR3 has 16 residues. The CDR3 DNA reads TGCGCCAGCAGCCCAAACTCCGCAGGGGGCAACACTGAAGCTTTCTTT. Residues: CASSPNSAGGNTEAFF.

The CDR3 region has the DNA TGTGCCAGCAGCTTCACAGGACAGACCTTTTACGAGCAGTACTTC. This encodes CASSFTGQTFYEQYF. This chain uses TRBV6-2 or TRBV6-3 with TRBJ2-7, with D perhaps matching TRBD1 (6 bases). Germline-derived CDR1 and CDR2 are MNHEY and SVGEGT. Trimming removed 6 bases from V and 4 bases from J, with 19 bases in between. The CDR3 is 15 amino acids.

This clone was counted only a few times. The J gene is TRBJ2-1, the V gene TRBV19, with a tentative D call TRBD1 (5 bases). V lost 3 bases, J lost 6 bases, and 12 bases lay in between. The germline gives CDR1 LNHDA, CDR2 SQIVND (reference sequence). The CDR3 contains 14 residues. Here the CDR3 DNA reads TGTGCCAGTAGTATGACAGCATCCCGCAATGAGCAGTTCTTC. It translates to CASSMTASRNEQFF.

The chain uses TRBV24-1 and TRBJ2-3; D unresolved. V dropped 3 bases and J dropped 7 bases, with 13 bases sitting between them. The length of the CDR3 is 14 residues. Germline V gives CDR1 KGHDR, CDR2 SFDVKD. CDR3 bases: TGTGCCACCAGTGATCCCAAAAGCACTTATACGCAGTATTTT. It translates to CATSDPKSTYTQYF.

The gene calls are TRBV7-9 and TRBJ2-6; possibly TRBD1 for D (6 bases). V was cut by 5 bases and J by 0 bases, with 17 bases left in between. The CDR3 runs 18 residues. From germline, CDR1 is SEHNR and CDR2 FQNEAQ (reference sequence). Here the CDR3 DNA reads TGTGCCAGCAGCCCCCTAACAGGGCTCGCCTCTGGGGCCAACGTCCTGACTTTC. The encoded protein is CASSPLTGLASGANVLTF.

The rearrangement uses TRBV5-1 and TRBJ1-3; possible D gene TRBD1, 5 bases. Germline assignment: CDR1 SGHRS and CDR2 YFSETQ. The CDR3 covers 16 residues. Trimming cost V 0 bases and J 6 bases, with 16 bases left between them. The CDR3 spells CASSLAAGAGANTIYF. In DNA form, the CDR3 reads TGCGCCAGCAGCTTGGCCGCTGGGGCCGGAGCAAACACCATATATTTT.

This clone was counted only a few times. The chain uses TRBV3-1 (or the pseudogene TRBV3-2) and TRBJ2-3, with unresolved D. The CDR3 length is 14 residues. V lost 0 bases and J lost 2, with 6 bases in between. Looked up from germline, CDR1 is LGHDT and CDR2 is YNNKEL (reference sequence). CDR3 sequence: CASSQDAYTDTQYF. CDR3 in DNA: TGTGCCAGCAGCCAAGATGCCTACACAGATACGCAGTATTTT.

This sequence joins TRBV15 and TRBJ2-1, with TRBD1 as a possible D gene (6 bases). Germline CDR1 reads LNHNV; CDR2 reads YYDKDF (reference sequence). CDR3 length: 15 residues. Trimming shortened V by 0 bases and J by 5 bases, and 11 bases separated the two germline ends. CDR3 bases: TGTGCCACCAGCAGAGAACAGGGAGAAGACAATGAGCAGTTCTTC. Its translation is CATSREQGEDNEQFF.

J is TRBJ1-1 and V is TRBV12-2. TRBV12-2 corresponds to a pseudogene. The CDR3 contains 16 residues. As DNA, the CDR3 is TGTGCAAGTCGCTTAGATTACGGAGTAGTGAACACTGAAGCTTTCTTT. This translates into CASRLDYGVVNTEAFF.

J is TRBJ2-7 and V is TRBV27, with D possibly TRBD1 on 5 matching bases. The CDR3 contains 15 residues. V shed 10 bases and J shed 6 bases, with 25 bases lying between them. The germline gives CDR1 MNHEY, CDR2 SMNVEV (reference sequence). This CDR3 is CATQYSPGASSEQYF. For the CDR3, the DNA is TGTGCCACCCAGTACTCCCCTGGGGCCTCATCCGAGCAGTACTTC.

This chain joins TRBV30 and TRBJ1-3, with D uncertain. V lost 5 bases, J lost 0 bases, and 14 bases lay in between. Germline CDR1 and CDR2: GTSNPN and SVGIG (reference sequence). The CDR3 spans 15 residues. The DNA of the CDR3 is TGTGCCTGGGACCCTCCCACAGCCTCTGGAAACACCATATATTTT. It translates to CAWDPPTASGNTIYF.

This chain connects TRBV18 to TRBJ2-3, with 9 positions matching TRBD1. The germline V gene has CDR1 KGHSH and CDR2 LQKENI. The CDR3 loop spans 16 amino acids. The J segment lost 3 bases and the V segment lost 3 bases, leaving 7 bases of the junction unmatched. The CDR3 nucleotides are TGTGCCAGCTCACCTCTAACCGGGACAGGGACAGATACGCAGTATTTT. Its translation is CASSPLTGTGTDTQYF.